This T cell receptor beta chain derives from a study of blood T cell repertoires in COVID-19 (TCRdb year 2020). Regarding the research as a whole: Collaborator samples came from the United States, Italy and Spain and covered acute and convalescent phases of COVID-19. The prospective study material was composed of cDNA or gDNA derived from T cells, B-cell-depleted T cells, or PBMCs. Deeply sampled blood TCRbeta repertoires from subjects exposed to, actively infected with, or recovered from COVID-19 were included in the dataset. The repertoires were released in a freely available public database intended as a resource for research on the immune response to SARS-CoV-2. Samples came from the ongoing ImmuneRACE study (first 160 participants) plus 1,254 subjects from 6 global collaborators. A de-identified subject ID, COVID-19 status, age in years and sex were almost always included in the sample metadata. HLA class I and class II types, where available, came from metadata supplied by the sample provider rather than from assay-based typing.

The collaborating institutions used their own protocols to collect whole blood in K2EDTA tubes. Collaborator samples were shipped for TCRbeta analysis as frozen whole blood, isolated PBMCs, or DNA extracted from either sample type. With regard to this clone: There is no known antigen for this receptor. Qualities for individual bases were not recorded, and no much larger clone is one base off.

V trim: 3 bases; J trim: 6 bases; unmatched bases: 13. From the cysteine through the phenylalanine, the CDR3 covers 17 amino acids. Of all the DNA, just the CDR3 is kept, 51 bases in frame from base 1. The germline V gene encodes CDR1 LGHNT and CDR2 FRNRAP. The paper's findings and limits, for the study overall: Clinical and demographic metadata were provided uncurated, with the amount varying by source and participant.

TCRbeta CDR3 regions were amplified from genomic DNA by means of the immunoSEQ Assay, a bias-controlled multiplex PCR. Per the source publication's procedure: Nucleated cell counts per sample were estimated from amplification of reference gene primers within the assay. Sequence reads were collapsed and filtered to measure the absolute abundance of every unique TCRbeta CDR3 rearrangement. For each sample, productive Simpson clonality was calculated by taking the square root of Simpson's diversity index across productive rearrangements. Not all clones reach the TCRdb copy of this immuneACCESS table, which keeps in-frame sequences only. Checked studies attribute under half of the gap to unresolved V genes and leave the rest unexplained. V, J and clone size derive from that table, while D and trimming were established from the DNA sequence. A total of about 97,000 clones appear in this sample, 75% to 90% of them only once. The ten largest account for around 4.3% of the sample.

The TCR was taken from a human donor in a cohort sampled during active COVID-19. In this chain, TRBV12-5 is recombined with TRBJ2-1, with 8 central nucleotides matching TRBD2. The sequencing sample was made of peripheral blood. The DNA reads TGTGCTAGTGGTTTCACCCCGACTAAGCGGGGGTTCAATGAGCAGTTCTTC. Its protein reads: CASGFTPTKRGFNEQFF.